The 15 T cell receptor beta chains given below trace back to one sample, sequenced in a study of T cell repertoires in cytomegalovirus infection. For these TCRs, the target antigens are not known. TCRdb re-called the reads through MiXCR, storing one row per CDR3 protein. This sample yields about 700,000 distinct CDR3 sequences, of which 30% to 40% are seen a single time; 18% belongs to the top ten. The sequences come from cultured PBMCs, collected from culture after CMV antigen stimulation. The receptors derive from a human donor in good health (CMV status not recorded). Some clones in this sample may be carry-over from other donors' samples.

This clonotype was observed a handful of times. The chain links TRBV10-3 to TRBJ1-2; D is undetermined. The ends were cut back, 0 bases at V and 4 bases at J, with 9 bases in the middle. Germline CDR1 reads ENHRY; CDR2 reads SYGVKD. The CDR3 extends over 14 amino acids. Here the CDR3 reads CAISESGRSYGYTF. DNA of the CDR3: TGTGCCATCAGTGAGTCTGGCAGAAGCTATGGCTACACCTTC.

The chain combines TRBV19 with TRBJ1-4; 10 nucleotides line up with TRBD1. Unmatched junction bases numbered 8, after V lost 9 bases and J lost 7 bases. The CDR3 length is 14 residues. Germline CDR1 reads LNHDA; CDR2 reads SQIVND (reference sequence). The CDR3 is CASSAGTGVEKLFF. The CDR3 DNA reads as TGTGCCAGCAGTGCCGGGACAGGGGTTGAAAAACTGTTTTTT.

This clonotype has a handful of counts. The rearrangement uses TRBV5-1 and TRBJ2-1, with a tentative D call TRBD1 (6 bases). Germline CDR1 and CDR2: SGHRS and YFSETQ. V was clipped by 2 bases and J by 0 bases, with 9 bases between them. The length of the CDR3 is 15 residues. The CDR3 coding sequence is TGCGCCAGCAGCTTTACAGGGATCTCCTACAATGAGCAGTTCTTC. Translating gives CASSFTGISYNEQFF.

The chain is built from TRBV20-1 and TRBJ1-1, with 7 positions matching TRBD1. The CDR3 runs 13 residues. Germline assignment: CDR1 DFQATT and CDR2 SNEGSKA (reference sequence). The V gene end was trimmed by 2 bases and the J gene end by 1 base; junction bases not matched to a gene: 1. CDR3 sequence (DNA): TGCAGTGCTAGAAGGGACAGGAACACTGAAGCTTTCTTT. Translating gives CSARRDRNTEAFF.

The rearrangement joins TRBV5-5 to TRBJ1-4; D gene unclear. This CDR3 is built from 16 residues. V was cut by 1 base and J by 0 bases, with 10 bases left in between. Germline assignment: CDR1 SGHKS and CDR2 YYEKEE (reference sequence). The CDR3 is CASSLRGASTNEKLFF. The CDR3 DNA sequence: TGTGCCAGCAGCTTGCGAGGAGCATCAACTAATGAAAAACTGTTTTTT. Full variable domain (outside the CDR3, taken from reference TRBV5-5 and TRBJ1-4): DAGVTQSPTHLIKTRGQQVTLRCSPISGHKSVSWYQQVLGQGPQFIFQYYEKEERGRGNFPDRFSARQFPNYSSELNVNALLLGDSALYLCASSLRGASTNEKLFFGSGTQLSVL.

Only a few counts were recorded for this clonotype. The chain combines TRBV11-2 with TRBJ2-1, with D tentatively TRBD2 (5 bases). This CDR3 has 16 amino acids. Trimming removed 4 bases at V and 3 bases at J, with 16 bases between. CDR1 and CDR2 (germline): SGHAT, FQNNGV. CDR3 region: CASSSLRVRGYNEQFF. For the CDR3, the DNA is TGTGCCAGCAGCTCGCTGAGGGTCCGAGGCTACAATGAGCAGTTCTTC. The entire variable domain, with the rest obtained from reference TRBV11-2 and TRBJ2-1, is as follows: EAGVAQSPRYKIIEKRQSVAFWCNPISGHATLYWYQQILGQGPKLLIQFQNNGVVDDSQLPKDRFSAERLKGVDSTLKIQPAKLEDSAVYLCASSSLRVRGYNEQFFGPGTRLTVL.

This clonotype was observed many times. This rearrangement joins TRBV7-2 to TRBJ2-5, with TRBD2 matching over 14 bases. The junction had 9 bases not matched to a gene; V was cut back by 5 bases and J by 13 bases. Germline V lookup: CDR1 SGHTA, CDR2 FQGNSA. The CDR3 runs 14 residues. The CDR3 DNA is TGTGCCAGCAGCCTGGGACTAGCGGGAGTGTTGTGGTACTTC. Residues: CASSLGLAGVLWYF.

V is TRBV9 and J is TRBJ2-2, with D unresolved. CDR3 length equals 17 residues. Germline V gives CDR1 SGDLS, CDR2 YYNGEE. V was cut by 0 bases and J by 5 bases, with 17 bases left in between. In nucleotides, the CDR3 is TGTGCCAGCAGCGTAGACCCCTCAGCTCCGAGGACCGGGGAGCTGTTTTTT. Its protein is CASSVDPSAPRTGELFF.

This clonotype was observed a few times. This chain uses TRBV5-1 with TRBJ2-1; 9 bases map to TRBD1. Losses at the gene ends were 2 bases for V and 8 bases for J; bases not matched to a gene: 11. Germline V gene sequence: CDR1 SGHRS, CDR2 YFSETQ. The CDR3 contains 16 residues. The CDR3 loop is CASSLRTGANTHEQFF. The CDR3 nucleotides read TGCGCCAGCAGCTTAAGGACAGGGGCAAATACGCATGAGCAGTTCTTC.

This clonotype has just a few counts. The chain is built from TRBV7-6 and TRBJ2-3; tentative D call: TRBD1 (6 bases). The CDR3 spans 16 residues. The V gene's germline CDR1 is SGHVS and CDR2 FNYEAQ. Trimming left V 5 bases short and J 0 bases short, with 15 bases between. This CDR3 reads CASSLSYRDSTDTQYF. The CDR3 coding sequence is TGTGCCAGCAGCCTATCCTACAGGGACAGCACAGATACGCAGTATTTT.

This clonotype was detected a few times. The rearrangement joins TRBV29-1 to TRBJ1-1; possible D gene TRBD1, 5 bases. Germline-derived CDR1 and CDR2 are SQVTM and ANQGSEA. CDR3 size: 12 residues. The V and J ends lost 5 bases and 0 bases respectively, with 7 bases between them. CDR3: CSVRRVNTEAFF. Here the CDR3 DNA reads TGCAGCGTTCGCAGGGTGAACACTGAAGCTTTCTTT.

This chain joins TRBV4-1 and TRBJ2-3; D possibly corresponds to TRBD2 (6 bases). CDR3 size: 17 residues. The germline V gene encodes CDR1 MGHRA and CDR2 YSYEKL. V lost 0 bases and J 2 bases, leaving 15 bases between the germline ends. CDR3 residues: CASSQESGTPFTDTQYF. Written as DNA, the CDR3 is TGCGCCAGCAGCCAAGAGTCCGGGACTCCCTTCACAGATACGCAGTATTTT.

The rearrangement uses TRBV27 and TRBJ1-1, with a possible D match to TRBD1 (6 bases). Per germline, CDR1 MNHEY and CDR2 SMNVEV (reference sequence). This CDR3 region has 15 residues. The V end lost 5 bases, the J end lost 2 bases, and 15 bases lay between the germline ends. The CDR3 bases are TGTGCCAGCAGTCGGCACCGGGACACTAACACTGAAGCTTTCTTT. Its translation: CASSRHRDTNTEAFF.

This clonotype has a single count. The V call is TRBV5-6, the J call TRBJ2-7, with D uncertain. The CDR3 spans 14 residues. The V gene's germline CDR1 is SGHDT and CDR2 YYEEEE. V shed 6 bases and J shed 0 bases, with 13 bases lying between them. CDR3 bases: TGTGCCAGCACCTCCCTCTCTTTCTCCTACGAGCAGTACTTC. Protein product: CASTSLSFSYEQYF.

The DNA of the CDR3 is TGTGCCAGCAGCTTAGTCGGAGGGTTTGAAGCTTTCTTT. The encoded protein is CASSLVGGFEAFF. The genes are TRBV11-2 and TRBJ1-1; no definite D call. The V and J ends lost 1 base and 7 bases respectively, with 10 bases between them. The CDR3 consists of 13 residues. The germline V gene has CDR1 SGHAT and CDR2 FQNNGV.